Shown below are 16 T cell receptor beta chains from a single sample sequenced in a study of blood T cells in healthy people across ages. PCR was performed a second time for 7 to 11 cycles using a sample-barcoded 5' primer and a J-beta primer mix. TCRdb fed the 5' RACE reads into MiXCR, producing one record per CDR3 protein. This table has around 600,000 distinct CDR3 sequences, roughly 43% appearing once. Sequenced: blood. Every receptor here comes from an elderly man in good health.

The CDR3 region is CATGGRTGNDVDTQYF. In DNA, the CDR3 is TGTGCCACCGGGGGGAGAACAGGGAACGATGTGGATACGCAGTATTTT. The V gene is TRBV24-1, the J gene TRBJ2-3, with D perhaps being TRBD1 or TRBD2 (6 bases each). Between the trimmed V and J ends, which lost 9 bases and 6 bases, there was a span of 24 bases. From germline, CDR1 is KGHDR and CDR2 SFDVKD. This CDR3 comprises 16 residues.

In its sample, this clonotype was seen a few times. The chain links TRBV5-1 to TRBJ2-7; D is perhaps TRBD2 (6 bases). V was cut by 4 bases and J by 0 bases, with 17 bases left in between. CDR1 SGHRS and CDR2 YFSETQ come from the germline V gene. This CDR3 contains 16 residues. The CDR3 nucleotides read TGCGCCAGCAGCCCGGATTTGGGGAGGAGCTCCTACGAGCAGTACTTC. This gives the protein CASSPDLGRSSYEQYF.

The CDR3 protein is CASSYGGRGHFGEQFF. The CDR3 DNA is TGTGCCAGCAGTTACGGTGGGAGGGGGCACTTTGGTGAGCAGTTCTTC. The chain is built from TRBV6-2 or TRBV6-3 and TRBJ2-1, with D possibly being TRBD1 or TRBD2 (7 bases each). Germline V gene data show CDR1 as MNHEY and CDR2 as SVGEGT. The CDR3 contains 16 residues. The V and J ends lost 2 bases and 9 bases respectively, with 20 bases between them.

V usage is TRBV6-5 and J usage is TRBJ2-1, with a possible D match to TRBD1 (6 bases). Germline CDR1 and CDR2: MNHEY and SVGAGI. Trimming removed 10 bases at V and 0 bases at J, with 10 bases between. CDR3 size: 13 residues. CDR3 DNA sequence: TGTGCCACTCGACAGGCCTCCTACAATGAGCAGTTCTTC. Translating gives CATRQASYNEQFF.

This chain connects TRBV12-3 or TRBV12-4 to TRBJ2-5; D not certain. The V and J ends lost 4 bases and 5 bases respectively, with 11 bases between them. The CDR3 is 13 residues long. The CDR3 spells CASSSDLRETQYF. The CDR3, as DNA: TGTGCCAGCAGTTCCGACCTGCGCGAGACCCAGTACTTC.

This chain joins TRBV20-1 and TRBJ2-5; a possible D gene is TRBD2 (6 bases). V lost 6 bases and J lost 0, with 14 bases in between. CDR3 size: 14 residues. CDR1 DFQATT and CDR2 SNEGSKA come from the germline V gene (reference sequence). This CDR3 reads CSASRGMYQETQYF. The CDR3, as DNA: TGCAGTGCCTCACGGGGGATGTACCAAGAGACCCAGTACTTC.

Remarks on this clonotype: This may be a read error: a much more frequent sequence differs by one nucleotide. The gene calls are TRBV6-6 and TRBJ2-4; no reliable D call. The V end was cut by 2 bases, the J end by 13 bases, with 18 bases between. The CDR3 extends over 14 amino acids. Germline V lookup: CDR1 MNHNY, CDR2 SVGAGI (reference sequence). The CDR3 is CASSYGTSGYGQYF. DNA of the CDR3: TGTGCCAGCAGTTACGGTACTTCAGGCTACGGGCAGTACTTC.

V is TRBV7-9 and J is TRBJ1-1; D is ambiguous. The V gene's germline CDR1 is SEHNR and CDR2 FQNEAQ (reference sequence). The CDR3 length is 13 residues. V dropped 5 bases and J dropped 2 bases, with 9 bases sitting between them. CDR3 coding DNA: TGTGCCAGCAGCCCCAGAATTAACACTGAAGCTTTCTTT. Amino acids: CASSPRINTEAFF. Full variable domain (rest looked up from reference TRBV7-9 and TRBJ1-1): DTGVSQNPRHKITKRGQNVTFRCDPISEHNRLYWYRQTLGQGPEFLTYFQNEAQLEKSRLLSDRFSAERPKGSFSTLEIQRTEQGDSAMYLCASSPRINTEAFFGQGTRLTVV.

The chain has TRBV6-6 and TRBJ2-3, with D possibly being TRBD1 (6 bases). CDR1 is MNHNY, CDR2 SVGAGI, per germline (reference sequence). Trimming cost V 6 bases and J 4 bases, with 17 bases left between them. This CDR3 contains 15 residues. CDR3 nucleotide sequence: TGTGCCAGCAGATACCAGGGGAGCAGGTCAGATACGCAGTATTTT. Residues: CASRYQGSRSDTQYF.

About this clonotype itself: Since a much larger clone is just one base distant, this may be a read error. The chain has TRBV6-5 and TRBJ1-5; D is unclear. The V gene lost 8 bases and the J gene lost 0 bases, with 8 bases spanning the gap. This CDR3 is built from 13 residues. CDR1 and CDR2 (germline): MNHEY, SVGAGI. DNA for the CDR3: TGTGCCAGCGGCCGGGGTAGCAATCAGCCCCAGCATTTT. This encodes CASGRGSNQPQHF.

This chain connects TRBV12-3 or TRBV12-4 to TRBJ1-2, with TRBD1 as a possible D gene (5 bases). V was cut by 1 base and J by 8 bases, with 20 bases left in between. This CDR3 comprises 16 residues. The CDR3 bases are TGTGCCAGCAGTTTAGAGGGAAGTCGATCAGGGATGGGCTACACCTTC. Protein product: CASSLEGSRSGMGYTF.

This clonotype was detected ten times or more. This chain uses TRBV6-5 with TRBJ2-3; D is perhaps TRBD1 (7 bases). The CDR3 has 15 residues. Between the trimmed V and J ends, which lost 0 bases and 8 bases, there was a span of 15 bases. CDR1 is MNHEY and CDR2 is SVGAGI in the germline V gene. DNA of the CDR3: TGTGCCAGCAGTTACTCAGGAGGGGGCATGGCTACGCAGTATTTT. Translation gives CASSYSGGGMATQYF.

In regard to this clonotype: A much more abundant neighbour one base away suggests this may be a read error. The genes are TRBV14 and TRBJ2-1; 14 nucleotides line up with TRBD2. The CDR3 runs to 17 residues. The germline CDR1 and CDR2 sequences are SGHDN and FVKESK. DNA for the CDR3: TGTGCCCGCAGCCAAGATTTGGGACTAGCGGGGGACAATGAGCAGTTCTTC. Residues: CARSQDLGLAGDNEQFF.

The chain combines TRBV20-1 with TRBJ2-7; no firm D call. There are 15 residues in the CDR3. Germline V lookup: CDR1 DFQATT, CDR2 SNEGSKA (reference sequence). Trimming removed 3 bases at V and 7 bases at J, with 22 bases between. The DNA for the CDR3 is TGCAGTGCTAGGGTTAGGGTGGGTCAAACGGGTGAGCAGTACTTC. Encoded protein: CSARVRVGQTGEQYF.

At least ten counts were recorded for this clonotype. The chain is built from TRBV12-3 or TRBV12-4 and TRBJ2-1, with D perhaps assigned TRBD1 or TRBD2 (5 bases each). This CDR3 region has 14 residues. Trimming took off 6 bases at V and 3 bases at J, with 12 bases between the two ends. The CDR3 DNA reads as TGTGCCAGCAGCCTCGGGGCGGACTACAATGAGCAGTTCTTC. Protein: CASSLGADYNEQFF.

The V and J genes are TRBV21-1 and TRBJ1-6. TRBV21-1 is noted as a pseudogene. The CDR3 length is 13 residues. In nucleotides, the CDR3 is TGTGCCAGCAAGGGGGAGGGCGAGTCACCCCTCCTCTTT. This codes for CASKGEGESPLLF.